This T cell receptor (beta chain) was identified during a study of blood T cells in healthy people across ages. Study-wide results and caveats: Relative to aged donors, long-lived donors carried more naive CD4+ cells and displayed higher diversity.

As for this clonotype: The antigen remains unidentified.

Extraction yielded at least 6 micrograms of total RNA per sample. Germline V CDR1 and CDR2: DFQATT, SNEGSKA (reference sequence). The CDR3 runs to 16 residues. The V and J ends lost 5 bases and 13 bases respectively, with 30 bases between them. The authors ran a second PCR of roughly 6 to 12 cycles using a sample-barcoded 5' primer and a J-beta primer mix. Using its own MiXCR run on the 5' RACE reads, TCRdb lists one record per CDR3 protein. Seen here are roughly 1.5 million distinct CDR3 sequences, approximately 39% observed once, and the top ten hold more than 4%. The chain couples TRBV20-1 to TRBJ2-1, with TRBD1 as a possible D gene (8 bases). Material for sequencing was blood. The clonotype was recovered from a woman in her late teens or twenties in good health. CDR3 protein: CSAEYSTVRGRETQFF. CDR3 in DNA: TGCAGTGCTGAATACTCTACCGTCAGGGGGCGGGAGACCCAGTTCTTC.